The rows below give T cell receptor beta chains drawn from one sample of a study of read filtering for tumor transcriptome and immune sequencing. TCRdb reprocessed the reads with MiXCR, giving one entry per CDR3 protein. The data contain 62,000 or so distinct CDR3 sequences, 20% of them singletons. Sequencing was performed on a population of CD138-negative cells sorted from bone marrow. The source of these receptors is a donor at least 40 years old with multiple myeloma. Each CDR3 is given with its conserved first and last residue. Fields, in order: V gene, D gene, J gene, clone size, CDR3 protein, CDR3 DNA. A D gene is named only where the DNA matches it firmly. A row's size may be missing; if present it is once, few, many or a size class.

>TRBV5-1|TRBD2|TRBJ2-7|many
CASSPTSGVSYEQYF
TGCGCCAGCAGCCCGACTAGCGGGGTCTCCTACGAGCAGTACTTC
>TRBV12-3/TRBV12-4|TRBD1|TRBJ2-7|many
CASSLGGGRYEQYF
TGTGCCAGCAGTTTAGGAGGGGGCCGATACGAGCAGTACTTC
>TRBV28|-|TRBJ1-1|many
CASSPGEGRMNTEAFF
TGTGCCAGCAGCCCCGGGGAGGGCCGAATGAACACTGAAGCTTTCTTT
>TRBV27|-|TRBJ2-7|many
CASSVRRSYEQYF
TGTGCCAGCAGTGTCCGTCGCTCCTACGAGCAGTACTTC
>TRBV11-2|-|TRBJ2-5|-
CASSLDGVEQETQYF
TGTGCCAGCAGCTTGGATGGGGTGGAGCAAGAGACCCAGTACTTC
>TRBV28|TRBD1|TRBJ2-7|many
CASSLSDRGLGEQYF
TGTGCCAGCAGTTTATCCGACAGGGGGCTCGGCGAGCAGTACTTC
>TRBV4-1|-|TRBJ2-4|many
CASSQAGLAKNIQYF
TGCGCCAGCAGCCAAGCGGGTTTAGCCAAAAACATTCAGTACTTC
>TRBV7-8|-|TRBJ1-5|medium-sized
CASRRDRASNQPQHF
TGTGCCAGCAGACGGGATAGGGCGAGCAATCAGCCCCAGCATTTT
>TRBV6-6|-|TRBJ2-7|many
CASRRGTRSYEQYF
TGTGCCAGCAGACGAGGGACACGCTCCTACGAGCAGTACTTC
>TRBV11-2|TRBD2|TRBJ2-3|many
CASSLGGGLAQTDTQYF
TGTGCCAGCAGCTTAGGTGGCGGACTAGCCCAAACAGATACGCAGTATTTT
>TRBV7-8|TRBD2|TRBJ2-3|-
CASSLGTAGQPQYF
TGTGCCAGCAGTTTAGGAACAGCGGGGCAGCCCCAGTATTTT
>TRBV7-9|-|TRBJ2-3|many
CASGISTDTQYF
TGTGCCAGCGGGATTAGCACAGATACGCAGTATTTT
>TRBV7-9|-|TRBJ2-7|-
CASSLIVAFGVSYEQYF
TGTGCCAGCAGCTTGATTGTTGCGTTTGGGGTTTCCTACGAGCAGTACTTC
>TRBV6-5|TRBD2|TRBJ2-1|many
CASSYSILAGGKEQFF
TGTGCCAGCAGTTACTCGATCCTAGCGGGGGGCAAGGAGCAGTTCTTC
>TRBV5-5|-|TRBJ2-1|many
CASSLLAVRNNEQFF
TGTGCCAGCAGTCTATTAGCGGTGAGAAACAATGAGCAGTTCTTC
>TRBV30|-|TRBJ1-4|many
CAWSVLGGNNEKLFF
TGTGCCTGGAGTGTACTTGGGGGTAATAATGAAAAACTGTTTTTT
>TRBV28|-|TRBJ1-1|many
CASSSSGRAGTEAFF
TGTGCCAGCAGTTCCTCCGGAAGGGCGGGCACTGAAGCTTTCTTT
>TRBV2|-|TRBJ1-1|few
CASSEMTDTEAFF
TGTGCCAGCAGTGAAATGACGGATACTGAAGCTTTCTTT
>TRBV11-2|-|TRBJ2-5|many
CASSAQGNYQETQYF
TGTGCCAGCAGCGCCCAGGGAAACTACCAAGAGACCCAGTACTTC
>TRBV20-1|TRBD1|TRBJ2-3|many
CSARKGAPTDTQYF
TGCAGTGCTAGAAAGGGGGCGCCGACAGATACGCAGTATTTT
>TRBV20-1|-|TRBJ2-2|many
CSASGQLNTGELFF
TGCAGTGCTAGTGGGCAGCTGAACACCGGGGAGCTGTTTTTT
>TRBV20-1|-|TRBJ2-3|few
CSASLFGDTQYF
TGCAGTGCTAGCTTATTTGGGGATACGCAGTATTTT
>TRBV7-3|TRBD1|TRBJ2-3|many
CASSLQGAATDTQYF
TGTGCCAGCAGCTTACAGGGGGCGGCAACAGATACGCAGTATTTT
>TRBV28|-|TRBJ2-1|many
CASRPGRALYNEQFF
TGTGCCAGCAGGCCCGGTCGGGCCCTGTACAATGAGCAGTTCTTC
>TRBV20-1|-|TRBJ2-5|once
CSASSPGAQETQYF
TGCAGTGCTAGTAGTCCGGGGGCCCAAGAGACCCAGTACTTC
>TRBV5-1|-|TRBJ1-1|many
CASSLPEGVNGEAFF
TGCGCCAGCAGCTTGCCCGAGGGAGTGAACGGTGAAGCTTTCTTT
>TRBV15|TRBD1|TRBJ2-5|-
CATSRGQGTEETQYF
TGTGCCACCAGCAGAGGACAGGGGACTGAAGAGACCCAGTACTTC
>TRBV19|-|TRBJ1-2|many
CASRQGPGGYTF
TGTGCCAGTAGGCAGGGGCCGGGAGGCTACACCTTC
>TRBV20-1|-|TRBJ2-7|many
CSAHRPEAGTYEQYF
TGCAGTGCTCACCGCCCGGAGGCGGGCACCTACGAGCAGTACTTC
>TRBV12-3/TRBV12-4|TRBD2|TRBJ2-3|many
CASSPGTSGLPTDTQYF
TGTGCCAGCAGTCCCGGGACTAGCGGGCTACCCACAGATACGCAGTATTTT
>TRBV4-2|-|TRBJ2-7|many
CASSQDHSAYEQYF
TGTGCCAGCAGCCAAGATCACTCAGCCTACGAGCAGTACTTC
>TRBV28|-|TRBJ2-5|many
CASRDREGETQYF
TGTGCCAGCAGAGACAGGGAGGGGGAGACCCAGTACTTC
>TRBV5-6|-|TRBJ1-2|many
CASSRRPSVRGYTF
TGTGCCAGCAGCCGGAGACCGAGTGTGAGAGGCTACACCTTC
>TRBV6-1|-|TRBJ1-5|few
CASSEIQDGNQPQHF
TGTGCCAGCAGTGAAATACAGGATGGCAATCAGCCCCAGCATTTT
>TRBV2|-|TRBJ2-7|many
CASSEASEFYEQYF
TGTGCCAGCAGTGAGGCTAGCGAGTTCTACGAGCAGTACTTC
>TRBV6-2/TRBV6-3|TRBD2|TRBJ2-2|many
CASSYPSGVNTGELFF
TGTGCCAGCAGTTACCCCAGCGGGGTAAACACCGGGGAGCTGTTTTTT
>TRBV7-3|-|TRBJ2-2|few
CASGLRGGGTGELFF
TGTGCCAGCGGACTTCGGGGAGGGGGCACCGGGGAGCTGTTTTTT
>TRBV2|-|TRBJ2-1|-
CASSELGPYNGQFF
TGCGCCAGCAGTGAACTGGGACCATACAATGGGCAGTTCTTC
>TRBV19|TRBD2|TRBJ2-7|-
CASSAGRGGYEQYF
TGTGCCAGTAGTGCCGGACGGGGGGGCTACGAGCAGTACTTC
>TRBV7-8|TRBD1|TRBJ1-6|many
CASNPAGQGGSPLHF
TGTGCCAGCAATCCGGCCGGACAGGGTGGTTCACCCCTCCACTTT
>TRBV7-3|TRBD1|TRBJ2-1|-
CASSPDRHEQFF
TGTGCCAGCAGCCCGGACAGGCATGAGCAGTTCTTC
>TRBV7-9|TRBD2|TRBJ2-7|many
CASSILVAGVVHEQYF
TGTGCCAGCAGTATCCTAGTAGCGGGAGTCGTCCACGAGCAGTACTTC
>TRBV28|-|TRBJ1-1|-
CASSSFSGPNTEAFF
TGTGCCAGCAGTTCTTTCTCAGGGCCTAACACTGAAGCTTTCTTT
>TRBV5-5|-|TRBJ1-1|-
CASSYGGRFGTEAFF
TGTGCCAGCAGCTATGGGGGCCGGTTTGGCACTGAAGCTTTCTTT
>TRBV5-1|-|TRBJ2-5|-
CASSPAVEGETQYF
TGCGCCAGCAGCCCGGCGGTGGAAGGAGAGACCCAGTACTTC
>TRBV19|TRBD1|TRBJ2-5|few
CASRQGDLMLETQYF
TGTGCCAGTAGGCAGGGGGATCTGATGCTCGAGACCCAGTACTTC
>TRBV18|-|TRBJ2-1|medium-sized
CASSLYNEQFF
TGTGCCAGCAGCCTGTACAATGAGCAGTTCTTC
>TRBV5-1|TRBD1|TRBJ1-2|many
CASSLAPDRVDYTF
TGCGCCAGCAGCTTGGCACCGGACAGGGTAGACTACACCTTC
>TRBV29-1|TRBD2|TRBJ2-3|many
CSVDQGLAPDTQYF
TGCAGCGTTGATCAGGGACTAGCGCCAGATACGCAGTATTTT
>TRBV19|-|TRBJ2-2|few
CATQAFNTGELFF
TGTGCCACCCAGGCGTTTAACACCGGGGAGCTGTTTTTT
>TRBV7-3|-|TRBJ2-3|many
CASSPPGSDTQYF
TGTGCCAGCAGCCCGCCGGGGTCAGATACGCAGTATTTT
>TRBV12-3/TRBV12-4|-|TRBJ2-7|many
CASSLGTPEQYF
TGTGCCAGCAGCCTGGGTACCCCCGAGCAGTACTTC
>TRBV6-1|-|TRBJ2-1|-
CASSVAPSGASYNEQFF
TGTGCCAGCAGTGTAGCGCCAAGCGGAGCCTCCTACAATGAGCAGTTCTTC
>TRBV28|TRBD2|TRBJ2-1|few
CASSLRGLAVSSYNEQFF
TGTGCCAGCAGCTTACGAGGGCTAGCGGTCAGCTCCTACAATGAGCAGTTCTTC
>TRBV15|-|TRBJ2-1|many
CATSRVGEQFF
TGTGCCACCAGCAGAGTGGGTGAGCAGTTCTTC
>TRBV20-1|TRBD1|TRBJ2-5|-
CSAPGQGGAVEAPQYF
TGCAGTGCTCCGGGACAGGGGGGGGCGGTTGAGGCCCCCCAGTACTTC
>TRBV9|-|TRBJ2-7|-
CASSDRLGADEQYF
TGTGCCAGCAGCGATCGGTTGGGGGCAGACGAGCAGTACTTC
>TRBV7-2|-|TRBJ1-3|few
CASSFGTPLYF
TGTGCCAGCAGCTTCGGGACACCGCTATATTTT
>TRBV20-1|-|TRBJ2-7|few
CSARNAQGQAGGQYF
TGCAGTGCTAGGAACGCCCAAGGACAAGCCGGAGGGCAGTACTTC